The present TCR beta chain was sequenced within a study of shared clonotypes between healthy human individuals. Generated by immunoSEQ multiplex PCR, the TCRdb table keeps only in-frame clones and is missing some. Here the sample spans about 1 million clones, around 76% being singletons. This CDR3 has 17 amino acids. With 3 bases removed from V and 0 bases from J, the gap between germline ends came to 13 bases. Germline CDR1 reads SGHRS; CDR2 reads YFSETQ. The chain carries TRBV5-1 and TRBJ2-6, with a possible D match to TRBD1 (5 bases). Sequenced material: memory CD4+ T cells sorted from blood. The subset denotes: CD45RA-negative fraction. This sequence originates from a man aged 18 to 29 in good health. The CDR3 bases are TGCGCCAGCAGCTGGACAATTACATCCTCTGGGGCCAACGTCCTGACTTTC. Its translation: CASSWTITSSGANVLTF. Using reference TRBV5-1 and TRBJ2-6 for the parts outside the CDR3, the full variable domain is KAGVTQTPRYLIKTRGQQVTLSCSPISGHRSVSWYQQTPGQGLQFLFEYFSETQRNKGNFPGRFSGRQFSNSRSEMNVSTLELGDSALYLCASSWTITSSGANVLTFGAGSRLTVL.